This TCR beta chain was recovered during a study of T cell clonotyping in hematopoietic cell transplantation. Recipient blood drawn about 28 days pretransplant and days 30, 100, 180 after. Judged by abundance, this clone is medium-sized. No antigen is known for it. Study conclusions and caveats: No sorting was done, leaving CD4 and CD8 contributions mixed. After transplant, recipient diversity fell while pathologically expanded clonotypes grew through day 180. Higher Inverse Simpson Index values in graft donor and pretransplant recipient predicted broader posttransplant TCR diversity.

TCRdb's table, derived via immunoSEQ multiplex PCR, lists solely in-frame clones and lacks some. This sample carries more than 7,000 clones, 85% of them seen once, and the ten largest clones take about 34%. Germline values: CDR1 SGHDT, CDR2 YYEEEE. Losses at the gene ends were 5 bases for V and 1 base for J; bases not matched to a gene: 6. CDR3 length equals 15 residues. The chain uses TRBV5-6 and TRBJ2-3; 8 bases agree with TRBD2. The sample in question was PBMCs, obtained 180 days after allogeneic stem cell transplant. This receptor was obtained from a female patient in her 30s who had an allogeneic stem cell transplant, so the T cells may come from the graft donor. Some clones in this sample may be carry-over from other donors' samples. The CDR3 loop is CASRDAGGRTDTQYF. CDR3 nucleotides: TGTGCCAGCAGAGACGCGGGGGGACGCACAGATACGCAGTATTTT.